Listed below are T cell receptor beta chains from one sample, sequenced in a study of T cells in Graves' hyperthyroidism and ophthalmopathy. MiXCR was run by TCRdb on the multiplex PCR reads, yielding one entry per CDR3 protein. There are more than 150,000 distinct CDR3 sequences in the sample; over 15% occur only once, and 25% to 30% lies in the top ten. Sequences were obtained from blood. All receptors derive from a woman aged 45-60 years with Graves' hyperthyroidism. CDR3s include the opening cysteine and the closing phenylalanine or tryptophan. The order of the fields is J gene, D gene, clone size, V gene, CDR3 DNA, CDR3 protein. The D gene is left open where the match is weak. Size tells how often a clone was seen (once, few, many) or the class of an expanded clone, and some rows leave it out.

J: TRBJ2-3; D: NA; size: many; V: TRBV7-9; DNA: TGTGCCAGCAGCTCCGGGACACAAGGCACAGATACGCAGTATTTT; CDR3: CASSSGTQGTDTQYF
J: TRBJ2-1; D: TRBD2; size: few; V: TRBV5-1; DNA: TGCGCCAGCAGCTCCGGGGGGGGGGGCTCCTACAATGAGCAGTTCTTC; CDR3: CASSSGGGGSYNEQFF
J: TRBJ2-7; D: NA; size: medium-sized; V: TRBV6-2/TRBV6-3; DNA: TGTGCCAGCAGTTATAATAACGAGAACTACGAGCAGTACTTC; CDR3: CASSYNNENYEQYF
J: TRBJ1-3; D: TRBD1; size: few; V: TRBV9; DNA: TGTGCCAGCAGCTCACCGGGACAGAGAAACACCATATATTTT; CDR3: CASSSPGQRNTIYF
J: TRBJ2-7; D: NA; size: many; V: TRBV20-1; DNA: TGCAGTGCTAGAGGCTGGGCTCTTGGTTACGAGCAGTACTTC; CDR3: CSARGWALGYEQYF
J: TRBJ2-7; D: NA; size: many; V: TRBV10-3; DNA: TGTGCCATCAGTGATATACAGGGAGCTAACGAGCAGTACTTC; CDR3: CAISDIQGANEQYF
J: TRBJ1-6; D: NA; size: many; V: TRBV6-1; DNA: TGTGCCAGCGTCTATCAGGGGAATTCACCCCTCCACTTT; CDR3: CASVYQGNSPLHF
J: TRBJ1-6; D: NA; size: NA; V: TRBV6-2/TRBV6-3; DNA: TGTGCCAGCAGTTACCCGGGAAGCATAGTTTCACCCCTCCACTTT; CDR3: CASSYPGSIVSPLHF
J: TRBJ1-4; D: NA; size: few; V: TRBV4-1; DNA: TGCGCCAGCAGCCAAGAGGGCAGGGTGGGCGAAAAACTGTTTTTT; CDR3: CASSQEGRVGEKLFF
J: TRBJ1-6; D: NA; size: many; V: TRBV7-3; DNA: TGTGCCAGCAGAGCTTCGGCCGGAAATTCACCCCTCCACTTT; CDR3: CASRASAGNSPLHF
J: TRBJ2-1; D: NA; size: many; V: TRBV27; DNA: TGTGCCAGCAGTCCACAGGGTGATGAGCAGTTCTTC; CDR3: CASSPQGDEQFF
J: TRBJ2-2; D: TRBD1; size: many; V: TRBV14; DNA: TGTGCCAGCAGCCAATTCACAGGGGTGTACACCGGGGAGCTGTTTTTT; CDR3: CASSQFTGVYTGELFF
J: TRBJ2-1; D: TRBD2; size: many; V: TRBV12-3/TRBV12-4; DNA: TGTGCCAGCAGTTGGACTAGCGGGTTTAATGAGCAGTTCTTC; CDR3: CASSWTSGFNEQFF
J: TRBJ2-4; D: TRBD1; size: many; V: TRBV6-1; DNA: TGTGCCAGCACTAAAGGACAGGGAGCGAACATTCAGTACTTC; CDR3: CASTKGQGANIQYF
J: TRBJ1-2; D: NA; size: many; V: TRBV28; DNA: TGTGCCAGCAGACGAAGACGTGATCGGGTGCCTAACTATGGCTACACCTTC; CDR3: CASRRRRDRVPNYGYTF
J: TRBJ2-2; D: TRBD2; size: many; V: TRBV7-2; DNA: TGTGCCAGCAGCTTAGCCGGGACTAGTCAGGCCGGGGAGCTGTTTTTT; CDR3: CASSLAGTSQAGELFF
J: TRBJ1-3; D: TRBD1; size: NA; V: TRBV7-6; DNA: TGTGCCAGCAGCTTAGCGGGGACAGCTTTGGAAGGAAACACCATATATTTT; CDR3: CASSLAGTALEGNTIYF